The entry that follows covers one T cell receptor (beta chain) sequence. Its antigen remains unidentified. These data are taken from a study of cytomegalovirus exposure and HLA in healthy donors. Broader study findings: It was likely that a cluster of highly shared sequence variants was a sequencing artifact. The study put 150 to 200 TCR beta chains on its list as cytomegalovirus-associated.

This PCR relied on a set of 60 Vbeta primers and 13 Jbeta primers. Only in-frame clones appear in the TCRdb table, and some are missing; sequencing was by immunoSEQ multiplex PCR. The sample holds about 160,000 clones; roughly 87% are singletons and the top ten take about 1.6%. What was sequenced was PBMCs. The clonotype comes from a girl aged 10 to 17 in good health and CMV-seropositive.

In nucleotides, the CDR3 is TGCGCCAGCAGCCAGGACAGTCCTATTTACAATGAGCAGTTCTTC. Its translation: CASSQDSPIYNEQFF. The genes are TRBV5-1 and TRBJ2-1; tentative D call: TRBD1 (6 bases). Germline V gene data show CDR1 as SGHRS and CDR2 as YFSETQ. The CDR3 has 15 residues. The V end lost 4 bases, the J end lost 4 bases, and 15 bases lay between the germline ends.